The next 2 T cell receptor beta chains were all read from a single sample in a study of control samples from healthy donors and cancer patients. Profiled with immunoSEQ multiplex PCR; TCRdb holds only in-frame clones, not every one. The table shows approximately 86,000 clones, with approximately 95% occurring only once. Specimen: blood. These receptors came from a woman under 40 in good health.

In the case of this clone: The conserved closing phenylalanine or tryptophan is absent in this CDR3, likely reflecting a read error. V is TRBV19 and J is TRBJ1-2, with TRBD1 as a possible D gene (5 bases). Trimming pared 3 bases from V and 0 bases from J, leaving 17 bases between. There are 17 residues in the CDR3. Germline V CDR1 and CDR2: LNHDA, SQIVND (reference sequence). Here the CDR3 DNA reads TGTGCCAGTAGTATTCCGGGACGAGGCCAAGCTAACTATGGCTACACCCTC. Translating it yields CASSIPGRGQANYGYTL.

V usage is TRBV6-1 and J usage is TRBJ2-7; 7 bases fit TRBD1. Per the germline V gene, CDR1 is MNHNS and CDR2 is SASEGT. J gave up 2 bases and V 3 bases, and 1 base lay outside the gene matches. There are 13 residues in the CDR3. CDR3 residues: CASSEGTAYEQYF. Here the CDR3 DNA reads TGTGCCAGCAGTGAGGGGACAGCCTACGAGCAGTACTTC.